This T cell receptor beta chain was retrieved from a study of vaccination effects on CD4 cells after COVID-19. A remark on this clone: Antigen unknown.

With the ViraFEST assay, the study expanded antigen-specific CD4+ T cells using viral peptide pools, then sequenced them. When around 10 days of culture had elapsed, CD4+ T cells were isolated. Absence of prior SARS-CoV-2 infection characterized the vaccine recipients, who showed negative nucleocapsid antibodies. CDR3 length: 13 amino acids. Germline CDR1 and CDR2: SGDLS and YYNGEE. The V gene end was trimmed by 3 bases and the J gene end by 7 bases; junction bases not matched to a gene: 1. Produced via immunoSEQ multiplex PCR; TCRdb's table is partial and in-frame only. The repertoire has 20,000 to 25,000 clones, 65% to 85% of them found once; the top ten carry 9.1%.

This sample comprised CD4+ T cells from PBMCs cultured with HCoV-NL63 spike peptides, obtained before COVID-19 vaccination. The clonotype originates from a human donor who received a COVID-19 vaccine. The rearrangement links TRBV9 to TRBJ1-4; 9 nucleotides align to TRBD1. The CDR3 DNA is TGTGCCAGCAGCGGGGGACAGGGTGAAAAACTGTTTTTT. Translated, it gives CASSGGQGEKLFF.